The T cell receptor beta chain under discussion was sequenced for a study of CD8 T cells in ankylosing spondylitis. Overall study findings and caveats: Reactive arthritis synovial fluid and blood were previously reported to contain some motif variants. Relatively scarce in peripheral blood, disease-linked clones were CD8+. Significant enrichment of disease-linked clones was reportedly seen in matched ankylosing spondylitis synovial fluid. A TCR beta motif made of fewer than ten highly homologous variants seemed typical of ankylosing spondylitis blood.

For this clonotype: The target antigen is unknown.

MiXCR, applied by TCRdb to the 5' RACE reads, yields one record per CDR3 protein. The sample lists 150,000 to 200,000 distinct CDR3 sequences, under 35% occurring once. J was trimmed by 5 bases and V by 0 bases; bases with no gene match: 5. The CDR3 length is 16 residues. Looked up from germline, CDR1 is SGHRS and CDR2 is YFSETQ. This receptor was obtained from a male donor with ankylosing spondylitis. The J gene is TRBJ2-3, the V gene TRBV5-1; 11 bases are a match to TRBD2. The material sequenced was synovial fluid, either unsorted or a sorted T cell fraction (not recorded which). Here the CDR3 DNA reads TGCGCCAGCAGCTTGGGGCCCACTAGCGGGAGAGATACGCAGTATTTT. Protein sequence: CASSLGPTSGRDTQYF.